Listed here are 27 T cell receptor beta chains from one sample, sequenced in a study of T cells expressing NK-cell markers. From its re-call of the 5' RACE reads, TCRdb lists each CDR3 protein once, without DNA. This table lists about 550,000 distinct CDR3 sequences. The specimen sequenced was blood T cells: a sorted CD56 or NKG2C T cell subset, CD4+ or CD8+ T cells, or bulk PBMC T cells (not recorded which). These TCRs come from a man aged 18 to 30 in good health.

The genes are TRBV29-1 and TRBJ2-1; as DNA is missing, the TRBD2 call by TCRdb cannot be tested. The CDR3 contains 14 residues. The V gene's germline CDR1 is SQVTM and CDR2 ANQGSEA. CDR3 amino acids: CSVAPSGRLYEQFF.

The chain recombines TRBV21-1 with TRBJ2-1; TCRdb outputs TRBD2, but without DNA this stays unchecked. TRBV21-1 is tagged as a pseudogene. The CDR3 consists of 19 residues. The CDR3 region is CASSKVETSGRVGGNEQFF.

This chain uses TRBV7-6 with TRBJ2-2. In germline, CDR1 is SGHVS, CDR2 FNYEAQ. CDR3 length equals 15 residues. CDR3 loop: CASSLGWKNTGELFF.

The rearrangement joins TRBV6-5 to TRBJ2-5; TCRdb selects TRBD1, and the lack of DNA leaves this call unchecked. The CDR3 is made up of 16 amino acids. The V gene's germline CDR1 is MNHEY and CDR2 SVGAGI. The CDR3 protein is CASSTRGRDTQETQYF.

V usage is TRBV12-3 or TRBV12-4 and J usage is TRBJ2-5; without DNA, the TCRdb call of TRBD1 cannot be checked. The CDR3 extends over 12 amino acids. CDR3 sequence reads: CASSQGVETQYF.

This chain connects TRBV4-2 to TRBJ1-2; as DNA is missing, the TRBD1 call by TCRdb cannot be tested. CDR1 is LGHNA, CDR2 YNFKEQ, per germline. This CDR3 has 14 residues. The CDR3 region is CASSQGAGTYGYTF.

The genes are TRBV2 and TRBJ2-6; the D call of TRBD2 rests on TCRdb alone, since no DNA is present to check it. The CDR3 extends over 16 amino acids. Germline V CDR1 and CDR2: SNHLY, FYNNEI. CDR3 protein: CASTRDQLDGANVLTF.

The rearrangement uses TRBV20-1 and TRBJ2-5; TCRdb reports TRBD2, a call that lacks DNA to check it against. This CDR3 is 12 amino acids long. The V gene's germline CDR1 is DFQATT and CDR2 SNEGSKA (reference sequence). CDR3 amino acids: CSAAAVQETQYF.

CDR3 loop: CASTKRGSGGRGETQYF. The V call is TRBV12-3 or TRBV12-4, the J call TRBJ2-5; TCRdb's D gene call, TRBD1, goes unchecked for lack of DNA. The CDR3 length is 17 residues.

The chain uses TRBV12-3 or TRBV12-4 and TRBJ1-1; TCRdb lists TRBD1, though no DNA is available to test this call. This CDR3 is built from 16 residues. The CDR3 here is CASSLSGHPRNTEAFF.

This chain uses TRBV20-1 with TRBJ2-1; TCRdb names TRBD1, which stays unverified in the absence of DNA. The CDR3 is made up of 13 amino acids. CDR1 is DFQATT and CDR2 is SNEGSKA in the germline V gene (reference sequence). This CDR3 reads CSARPFGGAEQFF.

V gene TRBV7-2 combines with J gene TRBJ2-6. This CDR3 contains 17 residues. Germline lookup yields CDR1 SGHTA and CDR2 FQGNSA. The CDR3 is CASSLAVTRSGANVLTF.

The chain links TRBV7-8 to TRBJ2-3. Germline loops: CDR1 SGHVS, CDR2 FQNEAQ. This CDR3 comprises 12 residues. This chain's CDR3 is CASSLVGRPQYF.

The V gene is TRBV7-9, the J gene TRBJ2-5; no DNA is available, so the TRBD1 call from TCRdb remains unchecked. CDR1 and CDR2 from the germline V gene are SEHNR and FQNEAQ (reference sequence). The CDR3 totals 13 residues. The CDR3 sequence is CASSLGDIAGQHF.

The chain is built from TRBV20-1 and TRBJ2-1; TCRdb picks TRBD2, but there is no DNA to check that call. Germline values: CDR1 DFQATT, CDR2 SNEGSKA (reference sequence). There are 15 residues in the CDR3. CDR3 region: CSARDWTRRNNEQFF.

This sequence joins TRBV12-3 or TRBV12-4 and TRBJ2-3; with no DNA, the TCRdb D assignment of TRBD2 cannot be verified. The CDR3 loop spans 13 amino acids. CDR3 sequence: CASSSRGGHSWYF.

CDR3 amino acids: CASSLVLGQMGSETQYF. The rearrangement uses TRBV12-3 or TRBV12-4 and TRBJ2-5; there is no DNA to check the TCRdb D call of TRBD1. The CDR3 covers 17 residues.

The chain employs TRBV7-2 and TRBJ1-1. The CDR3 runs to 15 residues. Germline values: CDR1 SGHTA, CDR2 FQGNSA. CDR3 sequence: CASSPDGVPNTEAFF.

The rearrangement joins TRBV21-1 to TRBJ2-1; the D call from TCRdb, TRBD1, cannot be confirmed without DNA. TRBV21-1 is an annotated pseudogene. This CDR3 contains 14 residues. CDR3 sequence reads: CASSHQMTGKRQFF.

This chain connects TRBV19 to TRBJ2-3; lacking DNA, the TRBD1 call made by TCRdb goes unchecked. Germline-derived CDR1 and CDR2 are LNHDA and SQIVND (reference sequence). CDR3 length equals 15 residues. The CDR3 here is CASSILGEPTDTQYF.

The V call is TRBV5-1, the J call TRBJ2-5; TCRdb names TRBD2, which stays unverified in the absence of DNA. The CDR3 is 17 amino acids. Germline CDR1 and CDR2: SGHRS and YFSETQ. The CDR3 loop is CASSRGTSGRVQETQYF.

The chain links TRBV20-1 to TRBJ2-1; there is no DNA to check the TCRdb D call of TRBD1. In germline, CDR1 is DFQATT, CDR2 SNEGSKA (reference sequence). There are 14 residues in the CDR3. CDR3 in amino acids: CSARDSGTAWGKFF.

The rearrangement joins TRBV15 to TRBJ2-1; the TCRdb D gene call, TRBD1, has no DNA to confirm it. Germline lookup yields CDR1 LNHNV and CDR2 YYDKDF (reference sequence). The CDR3 runs to 16 residues. The CDR3 is CATSPLPGPSYNEQFF.

The rearrangement joins TRBV7-3 to TRBJ2-1; absent DNA, TCRdb's TRBD1 call cannot be checked. Germline CDR1 SGHTA, CDR2 FQGTGA. The length of the CDR3 is 17 residues. The CDR3 is CASSLTPTGLQYNEQFF.

The chain recombines TRBV5-1 with TRBJ2-3; TCRdb's D gene call, TRBD2, goes unchecked for lack of DNA. Germline assignment: CDR1 SGHRS and CDR2 YFSETQ. This CDR3 is built from 17 residues. The CDR3 reads CASSLVRGAGTEDTQYF.

V gene TRBV12-3 or TRBV12-4 combines with J gene TRBJ2-1; TCRdb indicates TRBD1, and absent DNA this call remains unverified. There are 16 residues in the CDR3. CDR3 loop: CASSPLGQRFYNEQFF.

The chain links TRBV5-1 to TRBJ2-1; absent DNA, TCRdb's TRBD2 call cannot be checked. Germline CDR1 reads SGHRS; CDR2 reads YFSETQ. The CDR3 is made up of 16 amino acids. This CDR3 reads CASSWDWREAGGEQFF.